Each of the 25 T cell receptor beta chains below was sequenced from the same sample in a study of post-analysis software for immune sequencing data (dated by TCRdb to about 2015). The antigens these receptors bind are not known. Library prep was done by PCR. Reads for this sample came from an Illumina HiSeq 2500. Unique molecular identifiers were incorporated into TCR beta cDNA libraries to reduce PCR and sequencing biases. TCRdb reanalyzed the raw reads on its own, using fastp at Q25 for trimming and MiXCR for clone calling, and kept in-frame beta chains. Each CDR3 protein appears once, grouped with its most common genes and DNA. The sample table records around 440,000 distinct CDR3 sequences; over 35% of these occur just once. The leading ten clones occupy 12% of the sample. Beyond this particular receptor, the publication reports: Patients showed significantly higher frequencies than controls for a handful of TRBV segments, among them TRBV5-6, TRBV5-1 and TRBV20-1.

Sequenced input: blood. Every receptor here comes from a girl aged 10 to 17 with multiple sclerosis.

J is TRBJ2-1 and V is TRBV9; tentatively, D is TRBD1 or TRBD2 (5 bases each). CDR3 length: 13 residues. CDR1 and CDR2 (germline): SGDLS, YYNGEE. Trimming took off 4 bases at V and 7 bases at J, with 12 bases between the two ends. CDR3 sequence reads: CASSPPGSNEQFF. CDR3 bases: TGTGCCAGCAGCCCCCCAGGGAGTAATGAGCAGTTCTTC.

This chain links TRBV7-2 with TRBJ2-7; D is perhaps TRBD1 or TRBD2 (5 bases each). Trimming cost V 3 bases and J 0 bases, with 12 bases left between them. The germline gives CDR1 SGHTA, CDR2 FQGNSA. The CDR3 consists of 15 residues. CDR3 region: CASSLAGADSYEQYF. DNA for the CDR3: TGTGCCAGCAGCTTGGCCGGGGCCGACTCCTACGAGCAGTACTTC.

This clonotype was picked up one time. For the CDR3, the DNA is TGTGCCAGCAGTCCCGGGACAGGCTATAATGAAAAACTGTTTTTT. Encoded protein: CASSPGTGYNEKLFF. V gene TRBV27 combines with J gene TRBJ1-4; 8 positions match TRBD1. The CDR3 loop spans 15 amino acids. Trimming at V came to 5 bases and at J to 4 bases, leaving 6 bases not matched to a gene. Per germline, CDR1 MNHEY and CDR2 SMNVEV (reference sequence).

The chain combines TRBV7-2 with TRBJ2-1; TRBD1 is a possible D gene (7 bases). This CDR3 is 17 amino acids long. Germline values: CDR1 SGHTA, CDR2 FQGNSA. Trimming took off 4 bases at V and 8 bases at J, with 24 bases between the two ends. The CDR3 spells CASSYGAILRGAYEQFF. CDR3 DNA sequence: TGTGCCAGCAGCTATGGCGCCATCCTCAGGGGGGCGTATGAGCAGTTCTTC.

V is TRBV29-1 and J is TRBJ2-7; 10 positions match TRBD2. The CDR3 is 16 residues long. The V segment lost 0 bases and the J segment 2 bases; nucleotides outside the gene matches: 7. CDR1 and CDR2 from the germline V gene are SQVTM and ANQGSEA. The CDR3 DNA sequence: TGCAGCGTTGAAGAGTTGACTAGCGGGCGGCCCTACGAGCAGTACTTC. Protein: CSVEELTSGRPYEQYF.

This clonotype showed up just a few times. The chain joins TRBV29-1 to TRBJ2-5; TRBD1 agrees at 8 bases. The trim removed 4 bases at V and 5 bases at J, leaving 9 bases unmatched. CDR1 and CDR2 (germline): SQVTM, ANQGSEA. This CDR3 comprises 14 residues. Written as DNA, the CDR3 is TGCAGCGTTGCCAGGACAGGGTATCGGGAGACCCAGTACTTC. This sequence encodes CSVARTGYRETQYF.

This chain uses TRBV9 with TRBJ2-7; no firm D call. Germline CDR1 and CDR2: SGDLS and YYNGEE. V was pared by 4 bases and J by 2 bases, with 13 bases between. The CDR3 covers 14 residues. CDR3 amino acids: CASSPRTTAYEQYF. CDR3 bases: TGTGCCAGCAGCCCCCGCACTACGGCCTACGAGCAGTACTTC.

This clonotype was picked up one time. The J gene is TRBJ2-7, the V gene TRBV6-2 or TRBV6-3; D is unresolved. The CDR3 has 12 residues. V lost 7 bases, J lost 2 bases, and 9 bases lay in between. Germline V gene lookup returns CDR1 MNHEY and CDR2 SVGEGT. CDR3 in amino acids: CASNDVTYEQYF. The CDR3 coding sequence is TGTGCCAGCAATGACGTTACCTACGAGCAGTACTTC.

V is TRBV7-2 and J is TRBJ2-3; 14 nucleotides agree with TRBD2. This CDR3 comprises 17 residues. V lost 0 bases, J lost 4 bases, and 3 bases stayed unmatched. The germline V gene encodes CDR1 SGHTA and CDR2 FQGNSA. The CDR3 coding sequence is TGTGCCAGCAGCTTAGCCGGGACTAGCGGGAGTTCAGATACGCAGTATTTT. It translates to CASSLAGTSGSSDTQYF.

The chain links TRBV20-1 to TRBJ2-7, with 12 bases lining up with TRBD2. CDR3 length equals 18 residues. V shed 1 base and J 0 bases; nucleotides not matched to a gene: 10. Germline V gene sequence: CDR1 DFQATT, CDR2 SNEGSKA (reference sequence). CDR3 bases: TGCAGTGCTAGAGGAGGACTAGCGGGGCTCTTAGACTCCTACGAGCAGTACTTC. This sequence encodes CSARGGLAGLLDSYEQYF.

The table lists this clonotype with a few counts. The chain has TRBV29-1 and TRBJ2-4, with a tentative D call TRBD1 (5 bases). V shed 6 bases and J shed 6 bases, with 18 bases lying between them. Germline assignment: CDR1 SQVTM and CDR2 ANQGSEA. The CDR3 length is 14 residues. CDR3 DNA sequence: TGCAGCGTCTCAACTCAGGGCGGCGGAAACATTCAGTACTTC. This codes for CSVSTQGGGNIQYF.

This sequence joins TRBV4-1 and TRBJ2-1, with TRBD2 matching 9 bases. The CDR3 is made up of 16 amino acids. Trimming removed 4 bases from V and 7 bases from J; junction bases left unmatched: 11. In germline, CDR1 is MGHRA, CDR2 YSYEKL. The CDR3 nucleotides are TGCGCCAGCAGCCCAGGGGGGTTAGCGGGAGTTAATGAGCAGTTCTTC. It is translated as CASSPGGLAGVNEQFF.

The chain is built from TRBV29-1 and TRBJ2-7; TRBD2 might be the D (7 bases). The V end lost 3 bases, the J end lost 0 bases, and 9 bases lay between the germline ends. CDR1 and CDR2 from the germline V gene are SQVTM and ANQGSEA. The CDR3 is 13 residues long. CDR3 coding DNA: TGCAGCGTTGACGGGGGGCCCTCCTACGAGCAGTACTTC. Its translation is CSVDGGPSYEQYF.

The chain is built from TRBV7-2 and TRBJ2-1; D perhaps matches TRBD2 (5 bases). Looked up from germline, CDR1 is SGHTA and CDR2 is FQGNSA. The CDR3 length is 15 residues. The V gene lost 4 bases and the J gene lost 11 bases, with 21 bases spanning the gap. Here the CDR3 reads CASSYGHDPGNKQFF. CDR3 sequence (DNA): TGTGCCAGCAGCTACGGTCACGATCCCGGGAATAAGCAGTTCTTC.

This clonotype was counted once. The chain uses TRBV19 and TRBJ2-1; 12 bases fit TRBD2. V lost 5 bases, J lost 6 bases, and 8 bases stayed unmatched. The CDR3 length is 16 residues. Germline values: CDR1 LNHDA, CDR2 SQIVND (reference sequence). The CDR3 spells CASSSRLAGVTNEQFF. The CDR3, as DNA: TGTGCCAGTAGTTCCCGACTAGCGGGAGTCACCAATGAGCAGTTCTTC.

This clonotype turned up a few times. The rearrangement joins TRBV7-9 to TRBJ2-7, with D unclear. CDR3 length: 14 residues. The germline gives CDR1 SEHNR, CDR2 FQNEAQ (reference sequence). Deletions cut 0 bases from V and 0 bases from J, with 6 bases between. In nucleotides, the CDR3 is TGTGCCAGCAGCTTAGCAGGGATCTCCTACGAGCAGTACTTC. Its protein product is CASSLAGISYEQYF. Combining the CDR3 with reference TRBV7-9 and TRBJ2-7 gives the whole variable domain DTGVSQNPRHKITKRGQNVTFRCDPISEHNRLYWYRQTLGQGPEFLTYFQNEAQLEKSRLLSDRFSAERPKGSFSTLEIQRTEQGDSAMYLCASSLAGISYEQYFGPGTRLTVT.

Only a few counts were recorded for this clonotype. CDR3 sequence (DNA): TGCAGCGTTGGAGGGGTAGATAACTATGGCTACACCTTC. Translated, it gives CSVGGVDNYGYTF. The rearrangement links TRBV29-1 to TRBJ1-2, with D possibly matching TRBD1 (5 bases). Germline V gives CDR1 SQVTM, CDR2 ANQGSEA. This CDR3 is 13 amino acids long. The ends were cut back, 4 bases at V and 1 base at J, with 10 bases in the middle.

The J gene is TRBJ2-5, the V gene TRBV24-1; D call uncertain. Trimming shortened V by 4 bases and J by 2 bases, and 10 bases separated the two germline ends. The CDR3 is 14 residues long. Germline V gene lookup returns CDR1 KGHDR and CDR2 SFDVKD. CDR3 sequence: CATSDRRLQETQYF. The DNA of the CDR3 is TGTGCCACCAGTGACCGCAGACTTCAAGAGACCCAGTACTTC.

The chain carries TRBV27 and TRBJ2-5; D may be TRBD1 (6 bases). The CDR3 covers 13 residues. CDR1 MNHEY and CDR2 SMNVEV come from the germline V gene (reference sequence). Trimming shortened V by 2 bases and J by 5 bases, and 9 bases separated the two germline ends. The CDR3 reads CASSLLQGETQYF. The CDR3 coding sequence is TGTGCCAGCAGTTTACTACAGGGTGAGACCCAGTACTTC.

This clonotype has only a few counts. The rearrangement uses TRBV9 and TRBJ2-6; D uncertain. CDR3 length: 15 amino acids. The germline gives CDR1 SGDLS, CDR2 YYNGEE. V was clipped by 0 bases and J by 0 bases, with 4 bases between them. The CDR3 here is CASSVGRSGANVLTF. CDR3 in DNA: TGTGCCAGCAGCGTAGGGCGCTCTGGGGCCAACGTCCTGACTTTC.

The chain has TRBV4-3 and TRBJ2-1; D is undetermined. Germline V CDR1 and CDR2: LGHNA, YSLEER. The CDR3 has 17 residues. V was shortened by 0 bases and J by 0 bases, with 12 bases between the two germline ends. CDR3 nucleotide sequence: TGCGCCAGCAGCCAAGAGGGCTGGCCAGCCTCCTACAATGAGCAGTTCTTC. Its translation: CASSQEGWPASYNEQFF.

This clonotype was counted a few times. An end of the junction differs from the germline gene, which may be a read error. This chain joins TRBV12-3 or TRBV12-4 and TRBJ2-5; D is unclear. The CDR3 is made up of 13 amino acids. Here the CDR3 DNA reads TGTGCCAGCAGTTTCTTCGCGAAAGAGGCCCAGTACTTC. This gives the protein CASSFFAKEAQYF.

This clonotype was picked up one time. The chain recombines TRBV19 with TRBJ1-4; 7 nucleotides match TRBD1. The CDR3 contains 14 residues. V dropped 3 bases and J dropped 6; count of bases not matched to a gene: 4. From germline, CDR1 is LNHDA and CDR2 SQIVND (reference sequence). The CDR3 here is CASSIGQVDEKLFF. CDR3 DNA: TGTGCCAGTAGTATCGGACAGGTGGATGAAAAACTGTTTTTT.

This chain connects TRBV6-6 to TRBJ2-5; tentative D call: TRBD2 (5 bases). Germline V gives CDR1 MNHNY, CDR2 SVGAGI (reference sequence). Trimming removed 2 bases from V and 0 bases from J, with 13 bases in between. The CDR3 is made up of 16 amino acids. CDR3 residues: CASSYVAGWYQETQYF. CDR3 DNA: TGTGCCAGCAGTTACGTGGCGGGTTGGTACCAAGAGACCCAGTACTTC.

The gene calls are TRBV29-1 and TRBJ2-3; TRBD2 matches at 7 bases. The V gene's germline CDR1 is SQVTM and CDR2 ANQGSEA. The CDR3 has 16 amino acids. The trim removed 3 bases at V and 2 bases at J, leaving 11 bases unmatched. CDR3 nucleotides: TGCAGCGTTGAGATAGCGGGTGACAGTAACACAGATACGCAGTATTTT. Its translation: CSVEIAGDSNTDTQYF.